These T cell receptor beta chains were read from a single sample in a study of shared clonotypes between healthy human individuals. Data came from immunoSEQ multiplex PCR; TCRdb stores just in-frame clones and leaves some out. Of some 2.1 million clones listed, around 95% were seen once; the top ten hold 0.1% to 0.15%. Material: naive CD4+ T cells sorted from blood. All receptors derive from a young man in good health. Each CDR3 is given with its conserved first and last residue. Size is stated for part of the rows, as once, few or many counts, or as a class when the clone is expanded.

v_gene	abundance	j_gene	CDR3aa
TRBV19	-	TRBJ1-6	CATLDTSSYNSPLHF
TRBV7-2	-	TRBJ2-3	CASSLATKSTDTQYF
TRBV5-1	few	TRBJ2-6	CASRTGIRTNSGANVLTF
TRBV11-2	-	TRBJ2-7	CASSLVGYEQYF
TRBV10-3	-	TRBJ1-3	CAISERGISGNTIYF
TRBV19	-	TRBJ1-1	CASNPQGANTEAFF
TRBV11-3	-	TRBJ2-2	CASSLDQTGELFF
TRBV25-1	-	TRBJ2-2	CASKTTNTGELFF
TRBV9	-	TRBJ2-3	CASSSRLADTQYF
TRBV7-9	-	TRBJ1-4	CASSLSQATNEKLFF
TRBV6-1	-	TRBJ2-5	CASSEWRTRGSKTQYF
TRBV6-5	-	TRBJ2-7	CASSYSGTSGEQYF
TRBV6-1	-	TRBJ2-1	CASRVTGGRNEQFF
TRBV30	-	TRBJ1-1	CAWRSDRGAKAFF
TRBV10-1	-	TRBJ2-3	CASTTPCGGPDTQYF
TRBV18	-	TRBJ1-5	CASSPPSPRENQPQHF
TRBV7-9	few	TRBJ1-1	CASERDTEAFF
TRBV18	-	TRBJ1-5	CASSGQGGNQPQHF
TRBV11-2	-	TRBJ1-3	CASSSLDRGSGNTIYF
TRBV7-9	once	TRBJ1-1	CASSSLRRGGKNTEAFF
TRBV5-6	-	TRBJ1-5	CASSRGVGQPQHF
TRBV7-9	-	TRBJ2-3	CASSLMANVDTQYF
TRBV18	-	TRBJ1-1	CASTTRTGTEAFF
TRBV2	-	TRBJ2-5	CASSETEGYKKTQYF
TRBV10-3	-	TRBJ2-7	CAISESSPYEQYF
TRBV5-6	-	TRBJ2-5	CASSLLAVKGGETQYF
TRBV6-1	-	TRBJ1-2	CASSEWQGLAF
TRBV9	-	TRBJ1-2	CASSPGDYGYTF
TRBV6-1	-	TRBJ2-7	CASSEAALGEQYF
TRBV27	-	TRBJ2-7	CASRAWDRESEQYF
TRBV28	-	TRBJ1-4	CASSSPGGVYEKLFF
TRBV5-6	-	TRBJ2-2	CASSYRTSGIDTGELFF
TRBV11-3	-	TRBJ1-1	CASSSTDRVEAFF
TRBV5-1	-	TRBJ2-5	CASGPGPQETQYF
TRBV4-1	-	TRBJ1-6	CASSQDSGNSPLHF
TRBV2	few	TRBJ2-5	CASSGTGAIQETQYF
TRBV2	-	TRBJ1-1	CASSEAGSYTEAFF
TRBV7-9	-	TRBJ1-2	CASSSSDLGQGARGYTF
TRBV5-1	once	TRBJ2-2	CASSLEQMNTGELFF
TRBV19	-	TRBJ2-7	CASSRTDILHYEQYF